The rows below give T cell receptor beta chains drawn from one sample of a study of OX40 agonist ivuxolimab in advanced cancers. Profiling relied on immunoSEQ multiplex PCR, and the TCRdb table lists in-frame clones only, not all of them. The repertoire consists of 65,000 to 95,000 clones, with 70% to 90% occurring once and the leading ten covering around 5.1%. The sequenced sample was CD4+ or CD8+ T cells sorted from blood, obtained in a trial of the OX40 agonist ivuxolimab. The receptors here all came from an adult with an advanced solid tumor such as melanoma, head and neck, liver or kidney cancer. The CDR3 runs from the conserved cysteine through the conserved F or W. A D gene is named only where the DNA matches it firmly. The size entry is marked missing in some rows and otherwise reads once, few, many or a size class.

cdr3_aa: CASSLRGQGGNTEAFF
cdr3_nt: TGTGCCAGCAGCCTCAGAGGACAGGGGGGGAACACTGAAGCTTTCTTT
j_call: TRBJ1-1
d_call: TRBD1
v_call: TRBV9
clone_size: .

cdr3_aa: CASSSLRVGSNEKLFF
cdr3_nt: TGTGCCAGCAGCTCGCTCCGAGTTGGGAGTAATGAAAAACTGTTTTTT
j_call: TRBJ1-4
d_call: .
v_call: TRBV7-8
clone_size: .

cdr3_aa: CAISGVGQRDNTDTQYF
cdr3_nt: TGTGCCATCAGTGGGGTTGGCCAGCGGGACAACACAGATACGCAGTATTTT
j_call: TRBJ2-3
d_call: .
v_call: TRBV10-3
clone_size: .

cdr3_aa: CASSRRASGGRNTGELFF
cdr3_nt: TGTGCCAGCAGCCGACGGGCTAGCGGGGGGCGGAACACCGGGGAGCTGTTTTTT
j_call: TRBJ2-2
d_call: TRBD2
v_call: TRBV11-3
clone_size: .

cdr3_aa: CASSYVKFGSPLHF
cdr3_nt: TGTGCCAGCAGCTACGTAAAATTCGGGTCACCCCTCCACTTT
j_call: TRBJ1-6
d_call: .
v_call: TRBV5-6
clone_size: .

cdr3_aa: CASSLEDPGIYGYTF
cdr3_nt: TGTGCCAGCAGCCTGGAAGACCCGGGCATCTATGGCTACACCTTC
j_call: TRBJ1-2
d_call: .
v_call: TRBV5-4
clone_size: .

cdr3_aa: CASSLEGAQLLYNEQFF
cdr3_nt: TGTGCCAGCAGTCTAGAGGGGGCGCAGCTCCTATACAATGAGCAGTTCTTC
j_call: TRBJ2-1
d_call: TRBD1
v_call: TRBV11-1
clone_size: .

cdr3_aa: CASSLPDRGRDGYTF
cdr3_nt: TGTGCCAGCAGCTTGCCTGACAGGGGGCGAGATGGCTACACCTTC
j_call: TRBJ1-2
d_call: TRBD1
v_call: TRBV5-4
clone_size: .

cdr3_aa: CASSLRDPRYEQYF
cdr3_nt: TGTGCCAGCAGCCTCCGGGACCCCCGCTACGAGCAGTACTTC
j_call: TRBJ2-7
d_call: .
v_call: TRBV2
clone_size: .

cdr3_aa: CASSLEFNSPLHF
cdr3_nt: TGTGCCAGCAGCTTAGAATTTAATTCACCCCTCCACTTT
j_call: TRBJ1-6
d_call: .
v_call: TRBV7-6
clone_size: .

cdr3_aa: CASSALHRGRNQPGELFF
cdr3_nt: TGTGCCAGCAGCGCCCTACACAGGGGGCGCAACCAACCCGGGGAGCTGTTTTTT
j_call: TRBJ2-2
d_call: TRBD1
v_call: TRBV7-3
clone_size: .

cdr3_aa: CASSPGGGGVYEQYF
cdr3_nt: TGTGCCAGCAGTCCGGGGGGAGGAGGTGTCTACGAGCAGTACTTC
j_call: TRBJ2-7
d_call: TRBD2
v_call: TRBV6-6
clone_size: few

cdr3_aa: CASSIGGGGQQPQHF
cdr3_nt: TGTGCCAGTAGTATAGGGGGTGGGGGGCAGCAGCCCCAGCATTTT
j_call: TRBJ1-5
d_call: .
v_call: TRBV19
clone_size: once

cdr3_aa: CASSLDGPPSHEQYF
cdr3_nt: TGCGCCAGCAGCTTAGATGGCCCACCAAGCCACGAGCAGTACTTC
j_call: TRBJ2-7
d_call: .
v_call: TRBV5-1
clone_size: .

cdr3_aa: CASSQADRAATNEKLFF
cdr3_nt: TGCGCCAGCAGCCAGGCGGACAGGGCTGCAACTAATGAAAAACTGTTTTTT
j_call: TRBJ1-4
d_call: TRBD1
v_call: TRBV4-1
clone_size: .

cdr3_aa: CASSSETGGYEQYF
cdr3_nt: TGTGCCAGCAGCTCCGAGACAGGGGGCTACGAGCAGTACTTC
j_call: TRBJ2-7
d_call: TRBD1
v_call: TRBV11-2
clone_size: .

cdr3_aa: CASSARASNQPQHF
cdr3_nt: TGTGCCAGCAGTGCCAGGGCAAGCAATCAGCCCCAGCATTTT
j_call: TRBJ1-5
d_call: .
v_call: TRBV27
clone_size: .

cdr3_aa: CASSEVSGVNQPQHF
cdr3_nt: TGTGCCAGCAGTGAAGTGAGCGGGGTGAATCAGCCCCAGCATTTT
j_call: TRBJ1-5
d_call: .
v_call: TRBV6-1
clone_size: few

cdr3_aa: CSADILNTEAFF
cdr3_nt: TGCAGCGCTGACATACTGAACACTGAAGCTTTCTTT
j_call: TRBJ1-1
d_call: .
v_call: TRBV29-1
clone_size: many

cdr3_aa: CASKGPNQPQHF
cdr3_nt: TGTGCCAGCAAGGGGCCCAATCAGCCCCAGCATTTT
j_call: TRBJ1-5
d_call: .
v_call: TRBV6-6
clone_size: few

cdr3_aa: CASKFSGGSYEQYF
cdr3_nt: TGCGCCAGCAAGTTTTCGGGAGGATCCTACGAGCAGTACTTC
j_call: TRBJ2-7
d_call: TRBD2
v_call: TRBV5-1
clone_size: few

cdr3_aa: CSVVVFGLNTEAFF
cdr3_nt: TGCAGCGTTGTAGTCTTTGGGCTTAACACTGAAGCTTTCTTT
j_call: TRBJ1-1
d_call: .
v_call: TRBV29-1
clone_size: .

cdr3_aa: CSVEGGNNYGYTF
cdr3_nt: TGCAGCGTTGAAGGGGGGAATAACTATGGCTACACCTTC
j_call: TRBJ1-2
d_call: .
v_call: TRBV29-1
clone_size: .

cdr3_aa: CATSRVRQGYKGEAFF
cdr3_nt: TGTGCCACCAGCAGAGTCAGACAGGGATACAAGGGTGAAGCTTTCTTT
j_call: TRBJ1-1
d_call: TRBD1
v_call: TRBV15
clone_size: .

cdr3_aa: CASASRASNQPQHF
cdr3_nt: TGTGCCAGCGCTTCCAGGGCGAGCAATCAGCCCCAGCATTTT
j_call: TRBJ1-5
d_call: .
v_call: TRBV2
clone_size: few

cdr3_aa: CASSPNNRGSGEQYF
cdr3_nt: TGTGCCAGCTCACCGAACAACAGGGGATCGGGGGAGCAGTACTTC
j_call: TRBJ2-7
d_call: TRBD1
v_call: TRBV18
clone_size: few

cdr3_aa: CASSPWVSHSLIGNEQFF
cdr3_nt: TGCGCCAGCAGCCCGTGGGTGTCGCATTCCCTTATTGGCAATGAGCAGTTCTTC
j_call: TRBJ2-1
d_call: .
v_call: TRBV4-1
clone_size: .